The rows below give T cell receptor beta chains drawn from one sample of a study of blood T cell repertoires in COVID-19. Using immunoSEQ multiplex PCR, the repertoire was profiled, and TCRdb retains in-frame clones only, with some absent. The sample records about 190,000 clones, about four fifths being singletons. The sample taken for sequencing was PBMCs or T cells enriched from blood (not recorded which). Receptors were obtained from a woman in her 30s who had recovered from COVID-19. Both conserved end residues are part of each CDR3. D genes are given only for firm matches. Rows give clone size only sometimes, using once, few, many, or a class for an expanded clone.

D	size	V	J	DNA	CDR3
.	.	TRBV15	TRBJ1-4	TGTGCCACCAGCAGGCGGGGTGCAACTAATGAAAAACTGTTTTTT	CATSRRGATNEKLFF
TRBD1	.	TRBV3-1/TRBV3-2	TRBJ1-1	TGTGCCAGCAGCCACACCGGGACAGGGGCTTTCTTT	CASSHTGTGAFF
.	.	TRBV2	TRBJ2-6	TGTGCCAGCAGTCGGAGCTCTGGGGCCAACGTCCTGACTTTC	CASSRSSGANVLTF
TRBD2	.	TRBV19	TRBJ2-1	TGTGCCAGTAGTGGCTACTCTACGTATCCGGGACTAGGCTACAATGAGCAGTTCTTC	CASSGYSTYPGLGYNEQFF
TRBD2	.	TRBV18	TRBJ2-2	TGTGCCAGCTCTCGGACTAGCGGGACTGGTGAGGAGCTGTTTTTT	CASSRTSGTGEELFF
.	.	TRBV28	TRBJ1-3	TGTGCCAGCAGTTTAACCCAGGGTGTCATATATTTT	CASSLTQGVIYF
.	.	TRBV29-1	TRBJ1-1	TGCAGCGTCAAAGGGGTGGGGAACACTGAAGCTTTCTTT	CSVKGVGNTEAFF
TRBD1	few	TRBV11-2	TRBJ1-1	TGTGCCAGCAGTCGGACAGGGAACACTGAAGCTTTCTTT	CASSRTGNTEAFF
TRBD2	.	TRBV4-2	TRBJ2-7	TGTGCCAGCAGCCACCGGCCGGGAGGCGAGCAGTACTTC	CASSHRPGGEQYF
TRBD2	few	TRBV27	TRBJ2-1	TGTGCCAGCAGGCTCAGTCGGCGGGAGGGCCAAGGGTATGAGCAGTTCTTC	CASRLSRREGQGYEQFF
.	.	TRBV19	TRBJ2-7	TGTGCCAGTAGTCTTGGCAGAACCTACGAGCAGTACTTC	CASSLGRTYEQYF
TRBD2	.	TRBV6-5	TRBJ2-7	TGTGCCAGCAGTAATCTAGCGGGAGGGGTTCGGGAGCAGTACTTC	CASSNLAGGVREQYF